Listed here are 26 T cell receptor beta chains from one sample, sequenced in a study of human T cells and chemical hapten exposure. Each CDR3 protein is one row after TCRdb ran MiXCR on the RACE reads. The data show some 110,000 distinct CDR3 sequences, roughly 12% seen once. Time point: patch test 1, 2 weeks after DPC sensitization. Treatment described: therapeutic diphenylcyclopropenone sensitization with weekly scalp DPC. Sequencing used whole blood, obtained in connection with sensitization to the hapten diphenylcyclopropenone (DPC). The receptors here all came from a woman in her fifties or sixties with alopecia areata. Some clones in this sample may be carry-over from other donors' samples.

Many counts were recorded for this clonotype. DNA for the CDR3: TGTGCCAGCAGTTTAGGTCCTTCCTATCTTTACAATGAGCAGTTCTTC. Translation: CASSLGPSYLYNEQFF. J is TRBJ2-1 and V is TRBV28; unclear D gene. The CDR3 runs to 16 residues. V dropped 2 bases and J dropped 4 bases, with 15 bases sitting between them. Germline V lookup: CDR1 MDHEN, CDR2 SYDVKM.

The chain uses TRBV29-1 and TRBJ1-2, with D uncertain. Germline CDR1 SQVTM, CDR2 ANQGSEA. Trimming stripped 3 bases from V and 10 bases from J, with 6 bases between. There are 9 residues in the CDR3. CDR3 region: CSVETDYTF. Here the CDR3 DNA reads TGCAGCGTTGAGACGGACTACACCTTC.

The chain is built from TRBV27 and TRBJ2-2; 11 nucleotides match TRBD2. CDR1 is MNHEY and CDR2 is SMNVEV in the germline V gene (reference sequence). The CDR3 has 17 residues. V shed 6 bases, J shed 6 bases, and the junction held 12 bases outside the gene matches. CDR3 DNA sequence: TGTGCCAGCAGCTTACTAGCGGGGGCCTTGGGAGCCGGGGAGCTGTTTTTT. It yields the protein CASSLLAGALGAGELFF.

This clonotype occurred many times. This chain links TRBV29-1 with TRBJ2-3; D may be TRBD1 (6 bases). There are 18 residues in the CDR3. V was cut by 2 bases and J by 0 bases, with 21 bases left in between. CDR1 and CDR2 from the germline V gene are SQVTM and ANQGSEA. CDR3 sequence (DNA): TGCAGCGTTGAATTCCGAAGCACAGGGCATGGGAGCACAGATACGCAGTATTTT. Translated: CSVEFRSTGHGSTDTQYF.

This clonotype was picked up many times. This rearrangement joins TRBV14 to TRBJ2-6, with 10 bases lining up with TRBD1. J gave up 0 bases and V 1 base, and 3 bases lay outside the gene matches. The germline gives CDR1 SGHDN, CDR2 FVKESK. This CDR3 spans 18 amino acids. CDR3 bases: TGTGCCAGCAGCCAAGGGACAGGGGGGTTCTCTGGGGCCAACGTCCTGACTTTC. Its protein product is CASSQGTGGFSGANVLTF. Combining the CDR3 with reference TRBV14 and TRBJ2-6 gives the whole variable domain EAGVTQFPSHSVIEKGQTVTLRCDPISGHDNLYWYRRVMGKEIKFLLHFVKESKQDESGMPNNRFLAERTGGTYSTLKVQPAELEDSGVYFCASSQGTGGFSGANVLTFGAGSRLTVL.

This clonotype was recorded many times. The chain links TRBV6-1 to TRBJ2-7; TRBD1 is a possible D gene (6 bases). The germline CDR1 and CDR2 sequences are MNHNS and SASEGT. This CDR3 spans 11 amino acids. V lost 6 bases to trimming and J lost 3 bases, with 6 bases between them. The DNA for the CDR3 is TGTGCCAGCAGACAGGGCTACGAGCAGTACTTC. Amino acids: CASRQGYEQYF.

This chain connects TRBV5-1 to TRBJ1-1; D unclear. V shed 1 base and J shed 0 bases, with 7 bases lying between them. CDR1 is SGHRS, CDR2 YFSETQ, per germline. This CDR3 contains 14 residues. CDR3 in DNA: TGCGCCAGCAGCTTGACTCAGGTGAACACTGAAGCTTTCTTT. This codes for CASSLTQVNTEAFF.

This clonotype was seen repeatedly, ten times or more. This chain connects TRBV4-2 to TRBJ2-3; D may be TRBD2 (7 bases). Trimming took off 10 bases at V and 3 bases at J, with 17 bases between the two ends. Germline loops: CDR1 LGHNA, CDR2 YNFKEQ. There are 14 residues in the CDR3. Here the CDR3 DNA reads TGTGCCACCCAAGGGGAGGGGGAAACAGATACGCAGTATTTT. Translated: CATQGEGETDTQYF.

Many counts were recorded for this clonotype. The chain employs TRBV7-6 and TRBJ1-2; D gene unclear. This CDR3 spans 13 amino acids. V lost 5 bases, J lost 2 bases, and 9 bases lay in between. Germline CDR1 is SGHVS and CDR2 is FNYEAQ. CDR3 amino acids: CASSVGENYGYTF. The CDR3 DNA reads TGTGCCAGCAGCGTTGGGGAGAACTATGGCTACACCTTC.

About this clonotype: Possible read error: a much larger clone is one base away. DNA of the CDR3: TGTGCCAACAGTTTGAGGGGCTACGATCAGCCCCAGCATTTT. Translating gives CANSLRGYDQPQHF. The V gene is TRBV28, the J gene TRBJ1-5; TRBD1 is a possible D gene (5 bases). The CDR3 contains 14 residues. Germline V lookup: CDR1 MDHEN, CDR2 SYDVKM.

This chain links TRBV14 with TRBJ2-1; TRBD2 agrees at 11 bases. The CDR3 spans 15 residues. Germline V gene sequence: CDR1 SGHDN, CDR2 FVKESK. After removal of 4 bases from V and 9 bases from J, the junction contained 8 bases not matched to a gene. The CDR3 DNA sequence: TGTGCCAGCAGCCCATTTGGACTAGCGGGCGGTGAGCAGTTCTTC. This encodes CASSPFGLAGGEQFF.

This chain links TRBV7-9 with TRBJ2-4; D remains unclear. In germline, CDR1 is SEHNR, CDR2 FQNEAQ (reference sequence). Trimming took 8 bases from V and 0 from J, leaving 20 bases between them. The CDR3 runs to 17 residues. The CDR3 protein is CASGERLQSLAKNIQYF. CDR3 bases: TGTGCCAGCGGGGAACGGTTGCAGAGTCTAGCCAAAAACATTCAGTACTTC.

The chain recombines TRBV7-9 with TRBJ2-2, with 9 bases that match TRBD1. V lost 5 bases and J lost 2; bases outside the gene matches: 6. There are 16 residues in the CDR3. Germline lookup yields CDR1 SEHNR and CDR2 FQNEAQ (reference sequence). Written as DNA, the CDR3 is TGTGCCAGCAGCCTAGGGACAGGGACAAACACCGGGGAGCTGTTTTTT. As protein: CASSLGTGTNTGELFF. The complete variable domain, with remaining parts taken from reference TRBV7-9 and TRBJ2-2, reads DTGVSQNPRHKITKRGQNVTFRCDPISEHNRLYWYRQTLGQGPEFLTYFQNEAQLEKSRLLSDRFSAERPKGSFSTLEIQRTEQGDSAMYLCASSLGTGTNTGELFFGEGSRLTVL.

The chain employs TRBV28 and TRBJ2-3; 9 nucleotides line up with TRBD1. The CDR3 is 12 amino acids. The germline V gene encodes CDR1 MDHEN and CDR2 SYDVKM. The V gene end was trimmed by 10 bases and the J gene end by 6 bases; junction bases not matched to a gene: 5. The CDR3 sequence: CATTGQGDTQYF. The CDR3 DNA sequence: TGTGCCACGACGGGACAGGGTGATACGCAGTATTTT.

The sample holds many counts of this clonotype. V and J are TRBV3-1 and TRBJ2-3, with D unresolved. Deletions cut 0 bases from V and 6 bases from J, with 16 bases between. This CDR3 contains 16 residues. Germline V gene data show CDR1 as LGHDT and CDR2 as YNNKEL (reference sequence). CDR3 residues: CASSQDLARPRDTQYF. As DNA, the CDR3 is TGTGCCAGCAGCCAAGATTTGGCTAGGCCCCGTGATACGCAGTATTTT.

The chain recombines TRBV5-1 with TRBJ1-2, with D possibly matching TRBD1 (5 bases). The CDR3 is 14 amino acids. Trimming took 3 bases from V and 8 from J, leaving 17 bases between them. Germline V gene data show CDR1 as SGHRS and CDR2 as YFSETQ. The CDR3 coding sequence is TGCGCCAGCAGCTATCCGGGGCAGCCCATGGGCTACACCTTC. Translation gives CASSYPGQPMGYTF.

This clonotype was seen ten or more times. The rearrangement uses TRBV6-5 and TRBJ2-7; 8 nucleotides agree with TRBD1. This CDR3 has 19 amino acids. Germline CDR1 is MNHEY and CDR2 is SVGAGI. V trimming: 2 bases; J trimming: 0 bases; junction bases outside the gene matches: 15. CDR3 sequence reads: CASSYRGTGYPIASYEQYF. The CDR3 DNA sequence: TGTGCCAGCAGTTACCGGGGGACAGGCTACCCAATCGCCTCCTACGAGCAGTACTTC.

This clonotype was counted between two and nine times. V is TRBV5-1 and J is TRBJ2-7; 7 bases fit TRBD1. CDR1 and CDR2 from the germline V gene are SGHRS and YFSETQ. This CDR3 is 13 amino acids long. Trimming at V came to 3 bases and at J to 3 bases, leaving 3 bases not matched to a gene. CDR3 loop: CASSSHRGYEQYF. The DNA for the CDR3 is TGCGCCAGCAGCTCCCACAGGGGCTACGAGCAGTACTTC.

This chain joins TRBV12-3 or TRBV12-4 and TRBJ2-2, with 7 bases aligning to TRBD1. The V and J ends lost 5 bases and 1 base, in that order; junction bases with no gene match: 4. The CDR3 is 15 residues long. In DNA form, the CDR3 reads TGTGCCAGCAGTAAGGGGACAGTGAACACCGGGGAGCTGTTTTTT. Its translation is CASSKGTVNTGELFF.

This clonotype was counted a few times. The chain has TRBV2 and TRBJ2-5; D possibly matches TRBD1 or TRBD2 (5 bases each). Trimming took off 6 bases at V and 3 bases at J, with 17 bases between the two ends. The CDR3 has 15 residues. Germline CDR1 SNHLY, CDR2 FYNNEI. CDR3 DNA sequence: TGTGCCAGCAGCTCAGAGGGGCAGAGAAAAGAGACCCAGTACTTC. Translating it yields CASSSEGQRKETQYF.

This clonotype was detected ten times or more. This chain connects TRBV20-1 to TRBJ2-4, with a tentative D call TRBD1 (6 bases). Per the germline V gene, CDR1 is DFQATT and CDR2 is SNEGSKA (reference sequence). With 6 bases removed from V and 0 bases from J, the gap between germline ends came to 12 bases. CDR3 length equals 14 residues. CDR3 residues: CSARTGKAKNIQYF. The CDR3 nucleotides read TGCAGTGCCAGAACAGGGAAAGCCAAAAACATTCAGTACTTC.

V usage is TRBV4-1 and J usage is TRBJ2-3; D uncertain. The germline CDR1 and CDR2 sequences are MGHRA and YSYEKL. The CDR3 totals 14 residues. Between the trimmed V and J ends, which lost 0 bases and 0 bases, there was a span of 4 bases. CDR3 sequence reads: CASSQDTSTDTQYF. CDR3 DNA: TGCGCCAGCAGCCAAGATACTAGCACAGATACGCAGTATTTT.

This clonotype was observed a few times. The J gene is TRBJ1-4, the V gene TRBV27; no clear D gene. Trimming shortened V by 5 bases and J by 6 bases, and 13 bases separated the two germline ends. This CDR3 is 14 amino acids long. Germline CDR1 MNHEY, CDR2 SMNVEV (reference sequence). The CDR3, as DNA: TGTGCCAGCAGTCCCCGTCCGGGGTATGAAAAACTGTTTTTT. Translated, it gives CASSPRPGYEKLFF.

The chain is built from TRBV21-1 and TRBJ1-1; whether TRBD1, the table's D call, matches the DNA was not checked. TRBV21-1 is described as a pseudogene. The CDR3 covers 13 residues. CDR3 bases: TGTGCCAGCAGCAAGCGACAGTACACTGAAGCTTTCTTT. Amino acid sequence: CASSKRQYTEAFF.

CDR3 loop: CATGLETDIQYF. The CDR3 coding sequence is TGTGCCACTGGACTAGAGACGGACATTCAGTACTTC. The gene calls are TRBV10-3 and TRBJ2-4, with 7 bases lining up with TRBD2. The V gene's germline CDR1 is ENHRY and CDR2 SYGVKD. V lost 10 bases, J lost 8 bases, and 8 bases stayed unmatched. The CDR3 spans 12 residues.

This clonotype was counted ten times or more. The rearrangement links TRBV6-2 or TRBV6-3 to TRBJ1-5; TRBD1 matches 7 bases. With V trimmed by 4 bases and J by 4 bases, 13 bases remained unmatched. The CDR3 contains 17 residues. Germline V gene sequence: CDR1 MNHEY, CDR2 SVGEGT. CDR3 sequence reads: CASSSTRQGTDNQPQHF. DNA for the CDR3: TGTGCCAGCAGTTCAACGCGACAGGGAACGGATAATCAGCCCCAGCATTTT.